The T cell receptor beta chain under discussion was sequenced for a study of blood T cells in healthy people across ages. Notes on the study in general: CMV status of donors was not determined, possibly confounding expanded clonotype changes. Total diversity from one million sequenced T cells was likely underestimated.

Primers used in a second PCR of roughly 6 to 12 cycles were a sample-barcoded 5' primer and a J-beta primer mix. All cDNA molecules were each tagged by a template-switch adaptor with 12 random nucleotides. Per sample, CDR3-containing paired-end reads numbered at least 2.5 million. Each CDR3 protein is one row after TCRdb ran MiXCR on the 5' RACE reads. The sample lists some 700,000 distinct CDR3 sequences, 20% to 25% occurring once. Concerning this clonotype: Its antigen is currently unknown.

Sequencing was done on a sample of blood. The receptor was derived from a man between 65 and 85 years old in good health.

CDR3 nucleotides: TGTGCCAGTAGTATTGACGGCCCCAGCTCCTATAATTCACCCCTCCACTTT. Its protein is CASSIDGPSSYNSPLHF. The chain employs TRBV19 and TRBJ1-6; D is unresolved. From germline, CDR1 is LNHDA and CDR2 SQIVND (reference sequence). Trimming removed 3 bases at V and 0 bases at J, with 12 bases between. The CDR3 totals 17 residues.